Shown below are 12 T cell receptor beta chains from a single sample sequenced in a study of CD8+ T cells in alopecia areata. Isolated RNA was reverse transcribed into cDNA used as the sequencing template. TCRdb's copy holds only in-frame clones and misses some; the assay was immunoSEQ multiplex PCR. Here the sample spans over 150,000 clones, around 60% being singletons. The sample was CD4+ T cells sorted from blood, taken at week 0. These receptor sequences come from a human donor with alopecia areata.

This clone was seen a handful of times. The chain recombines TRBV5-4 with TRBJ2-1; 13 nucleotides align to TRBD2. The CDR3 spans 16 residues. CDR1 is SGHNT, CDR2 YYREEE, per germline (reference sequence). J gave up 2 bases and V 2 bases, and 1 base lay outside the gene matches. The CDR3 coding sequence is TGTGCCAGCAGCTTTACTAGCGGGGGGGCCTACAATGAGCAGTTCTTC. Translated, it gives CASSFTSGGAYNEQFF.

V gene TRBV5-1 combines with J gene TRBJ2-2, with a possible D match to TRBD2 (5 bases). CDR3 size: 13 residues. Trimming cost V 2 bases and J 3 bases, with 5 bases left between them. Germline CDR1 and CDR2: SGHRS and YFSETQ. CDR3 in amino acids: CASSFGDTGELFF. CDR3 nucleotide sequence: TGCGCCAGCAGCTTCGGGGACACCGGGGAGCTGTTTTTT.

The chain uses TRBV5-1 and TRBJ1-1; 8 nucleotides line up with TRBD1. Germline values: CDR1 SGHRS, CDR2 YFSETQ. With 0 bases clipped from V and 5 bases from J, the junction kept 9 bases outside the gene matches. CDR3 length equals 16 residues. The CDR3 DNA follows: TGCGCCAGCAGCTTGGTGGCAGGGGGCGTGAGTACTGAAGCTTTCTTT. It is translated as CASSLVAGGVSTEAFF.

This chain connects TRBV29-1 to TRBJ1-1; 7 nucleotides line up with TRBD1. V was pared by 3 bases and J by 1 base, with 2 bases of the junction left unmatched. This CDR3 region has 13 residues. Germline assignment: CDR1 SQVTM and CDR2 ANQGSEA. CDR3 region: CSVDRGKNTEAFF. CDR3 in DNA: TGCAGCGTTGACAGGGGGAAGAACACTGAAGCTTTCTTT.

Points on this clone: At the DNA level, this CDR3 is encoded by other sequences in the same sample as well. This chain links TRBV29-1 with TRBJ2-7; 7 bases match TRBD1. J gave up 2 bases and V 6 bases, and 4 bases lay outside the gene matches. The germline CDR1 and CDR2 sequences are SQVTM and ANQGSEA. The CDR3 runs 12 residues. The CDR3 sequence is CSVGDSTYEQYF. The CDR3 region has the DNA TGCAGCGTCGGGGACAGTACCTACGAGCAGTACTTC.

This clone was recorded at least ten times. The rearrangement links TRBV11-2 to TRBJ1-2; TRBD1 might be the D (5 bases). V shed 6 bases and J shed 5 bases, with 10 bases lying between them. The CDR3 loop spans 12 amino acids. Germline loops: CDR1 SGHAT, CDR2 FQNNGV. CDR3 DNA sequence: TGTGCCAGCAGGCAACAGGAGTATGGCTACACCTTC. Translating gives CASRQQEYGYTF.

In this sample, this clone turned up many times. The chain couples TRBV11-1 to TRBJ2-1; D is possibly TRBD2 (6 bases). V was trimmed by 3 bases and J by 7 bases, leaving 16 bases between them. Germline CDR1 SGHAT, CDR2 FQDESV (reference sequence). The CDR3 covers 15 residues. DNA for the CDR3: TGTGCCAGCAGCTTTAATAGCGGCCCTGAAAATGAGCAGTTCTTC. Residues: CASSFNSGPENEQFF.

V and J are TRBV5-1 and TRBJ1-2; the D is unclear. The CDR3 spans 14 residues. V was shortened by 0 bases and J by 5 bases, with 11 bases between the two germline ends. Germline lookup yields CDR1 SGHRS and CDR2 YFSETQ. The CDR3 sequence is CASSLDQPIYGYTF. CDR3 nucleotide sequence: TGCGCCAGCAGCTTGGATCAGCCAATTTATGGCTACACCTTC.

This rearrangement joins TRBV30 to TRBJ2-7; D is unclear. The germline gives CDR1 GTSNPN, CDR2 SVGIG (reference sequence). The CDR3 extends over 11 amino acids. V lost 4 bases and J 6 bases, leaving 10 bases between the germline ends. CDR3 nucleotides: TGTGCCTGGATTCCATCGACCGAGCAGTACTTC. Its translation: CAWIPSTEQYF.

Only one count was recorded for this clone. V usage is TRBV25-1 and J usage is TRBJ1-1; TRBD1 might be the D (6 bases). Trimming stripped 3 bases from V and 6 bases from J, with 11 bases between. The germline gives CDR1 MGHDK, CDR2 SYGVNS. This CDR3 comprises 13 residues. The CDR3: CASSEGGPSEAFF. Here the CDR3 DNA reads TGTGCCAGCAGTGAGGGGGGCCCCTCTGAAGCTTTCTTT.

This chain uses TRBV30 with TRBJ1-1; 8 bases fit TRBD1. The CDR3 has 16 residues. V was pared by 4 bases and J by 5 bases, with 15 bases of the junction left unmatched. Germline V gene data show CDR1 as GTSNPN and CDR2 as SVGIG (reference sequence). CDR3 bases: TGTGCCTGGACTTTTTCCAGGGGGCTCCGGGGTACTGAAGCTTTCTTT. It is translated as CAWTFSRGLRGTEAFF.

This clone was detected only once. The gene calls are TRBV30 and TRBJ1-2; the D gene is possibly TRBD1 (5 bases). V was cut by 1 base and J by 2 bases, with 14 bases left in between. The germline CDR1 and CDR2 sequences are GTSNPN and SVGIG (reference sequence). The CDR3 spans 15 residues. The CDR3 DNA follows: TGTGCCTGGAGTGCAGAGGGGCAGGGAAACTATGGCTACACCTTC. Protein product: CAWSAEGQGNYGYTF.